The 23 T cell receptor beta chains below were found in one sample sequenced in a study of vaccination effects on CD4 cells after COVID-19 (dated by TCRdb to the early 2020s). After more than 9 days of culture, CD4+ T cells were isolated with the EasySep CD4+ T cell isolation kit. Convalescent patients had PCR-confirmed SARS-CoV-2 infection between March and December 2020, before Alpha, Beta and Delta variants emerged in the United States. Two doses of either the BNT162b2 or the mRNA-1273 mRNA SARS-CoV-2 vaccine were administered to participants. These receptors have no known antigen. To prepare the library, the immunoSEQ multiplex PCR assay was applied. TCRdb limited this immuneACCESS table to in-frame rearrangements with V and J called. A share of clones is missing; checked studies link under half to unresolved V genes, and the rest is unexplained. The sample contains about 46,000 clones, about 70% of them found a single time. Under 5.5% of the sample belongs to the ten largest clones.

Sequences were derived from CD4+ T cells from PBMCs cultured without peptide, sampled after COVID-19 vaccination. Receptors originate from a human donor who had a prior SARS-CoV-2 infection.

V usage is TRBV6-1 and J usage is TRBJ1-6; TRBD1 aligns across 7 bases. Germline CDR1 is MNHNS and CDR2 is SASEGT. Germline trimming cut 2 bases from V and 14 bases from J; bases unmatched to any gene: 9. The CDR3 consists of 14 residues. In DNA, the CDR3 is TGTGCCAGCAGTGAATCGGGACAGCGCCTCACCCTCCACTTT. It translates to CASSESGQRLTLHF.

V is TRBV7-2 and J is TRBJ2-3; 14 nucleotides agree with TRBD2. V shed 4 bases and J 10 bases; nucleotides not matched to a gene: 4. Germline V CDR1 and CDR2: SGHTA, FQGNSA. The CDR3 covers 14 residues. Here the CDR3 reads CASSWGLAGESQYF. The DNA of the CDR3 is TGTGCCAGCAGCTGGGGACTAGCGGGGGAGTCGCAGTATTTT. Based on the CDR3 plus reference TRBV7-2 and TRBJ2-3, the full variable domain is GAGVSQSPSNKVTEKGKDVELRCDPISGHTALYWYRQSLGQGLEFLIYFQGNSAPDKSGLPSDRFSAERTGGSVSTLTIQRTQQEDSAVYLCASSWGLAGESQYFGPGTRLTVL.

V is TRBV6-2 or TRBV6-3 and J is TRBJ2-2, with TRBD2 identical over 8 bases. The J segment lost 4 bases and the V segment lost 1 base, leaving 11 bases of the junction unmatched. CDR1 MNHEY and CDR2 SVGEGT come from the germline V gene. This CDR3 contains 18 residues. The CDR3 here is CASSYFNTGGGLTGELFF. In DNA form, the CDR3 reads TGTGCCAGCAGTTACTTCAACACCGGGGGGGGGCTCACCGGGGAGCTGTTTTTT.

The table lists this clone with a few counts. This sequence joins TRBV3-1 (or the pseudogene TRBV3-2) and TRBJ1-6, with a tentative D call TRBD1 (5 bases). Trimming removed 0 bases at V and 9 bases at J, with 15 bases between. The CDR3 runs to 16 residues. Germline V gene data show CDR1 as LGHDT and CDR2 as YNNKEL (reference sequence). CDR3 DNA: TGTGCCAGCAGCCAAGAGGGTATCGGAGGGACTTCACCCCTCCACTTT. Protein: CASSQEGIGGTSPLHF.

This chain connects TRBV9 to TRBJ2-3; TRBD2 might be the D (7 bases). Deletions cut 0 bases from V and 3 bases from J, with 20 bases between. The CDR3 is 18 residues long. Germline CDR1 reads SGDLS; CDR2 reads YYNGEE. CDR3 loop: CASSVAGRGGAGTDTQYF. CDR3 nucleotides: TGTGCCAGCAGCGTAGCTGGGCGTGGGGGGGCTGGTACAGATACGCAGTATTTT. The entire variable domain, with the rest obtained from reference TRBV9 and TRBJ2-3, is as follows: DSGVTQTPKHLITATGQRVTLRCSPRSGDLSVYWYQQSLDQGLQFLIQYYNGEERAKGNILERFSAQQFPDLHSELNLSSLELGDSALYFCASSVAGRGGAGTDTQYFGPGTRLTVL.

The V gene is TRBV6-5, the J gene TRBJ1-2, with D perhaps matching TRBD1 (6 bases). CDR1 MNHEY and CDR2 SVGAGI come from the germline V gene. The CDR3 runs 13 residues. V lost 8 bases and J lost 5, with 15 bases in between. CDR3 loop: CASSWTVKYGYTF. As DNA, the CDR3 is TGTGCCAGCTCATGGACAGTTAAATATGGCTACACCTTC.

This clone was recorded once. The V call is TRBV7-2, the J call TRBJ2-1; TRBD2 matches 9 bases. This CDR3 has 17 residues. In germline, CDR1 is SGHTA, CDR2 FQGNSA. Trimming at V came to 4 bases and at J to 4 bases, leaving 11 bases not matched to a gene. The CDR3 is CASSSPLGTSLYNEQFF. The CDR3 DNA reads TGTGCCAGCAGCTCCCCCCTGGGGACTAGCCTTTACAATGAGCAGTTCTTC.

This clone was seen once. The V call is TRBV2, the J call TRBJ1-5, with D tentatively TRBD1 (5 bases). Trimming took off 5 bases at V and 9 bases at J, with 20 bases between the two ends. CDR1 is SNHLY and CDR2 is FYNNEI in the germline V gene. The CDR3 sequence is 15 residues long. The CDR3 coding sequence is TGTGCCAGCAGTCCCGAAATGGTGGGGGTGGTGCCCCAGCATTTT. Amino acids: CASSPEMVGVVPQHF.

The chain has TRBV6-1 and TRBJ2-7, with D uncertain. V was trimmed by 4 bases and J by 0 bases, leaving 16 bases between them. The germline V gene has CDR1 MNHNS and CDR2 SASEGT. The CDR3 spans 16 residues. The CDR3, as DNA: TGTGCCAGCAGTGTTGTGTTCGACCCAGACTCCTACGAGCAGTACTTC. It specifies CASSVVFDPDSYEQYF.

The CDR3 region is CASSFRLAGARGDTQYF. The DNA of the CDR3 is TGCGCCAGCAGCTTCCGACTAGCGGGGGCCCGAGGGGATACGCAGTATTTT. The chain joins TRBV5-1 to TRBJ2-3, with 12 bases fitting TRBD2. Germline V gives CDR1 SGHRS, CDR2 YFSETQ. The CDR3 has 17 residues. The V and J ends lost 2 bases and 6 bases, in that order; junction bases with no gene match: 10.

Only one count was recorded for this clone. The chain uses TRBV30 and TRBJ1-1, with D unclear. The length of the CDR3 is 13 residues. Trimming stripped 2 bases from V and 0 bases from J, with 7 bases between. The germline CDR1 and CDR2 sequences are GTSNPN and SVGIG (reference sequence). This CDR3 reads CAWSRLVNTEAFF. CDR3 nucleotides: TGTGCCTGGAGTAGGCTAGTGAACACTGAAGCTTTCTTT.

The chain combines TRBV6-5 with TRBJ2-1; TRBD2 matches 11 bases. The V gene end was trimmed by 6 bases and the J gene end by 5 bases; junction bases not matched to a gene: 6. The CDR3 spans 15 residues. The germline CDR1 and CDR2 sequences are MNHEY and SVGAGI. CDR3 residues: CASSPGLAADNEQFF. CDR3 coding DNA: TGTGCCAGCAGCCCGGGACTAGCGGCAGACAATGAGCAGTTCTTC.

The chain carries TRBV19 and TRBJ2-2; D ambiguous. V gave up 0 bases and J gave up 2 bases, with 1 base separating them. Germline V gives CDR1 LNHDA, CDR2 SQIVND (reference sequence). The CDR3 is 13 amino acids. CDR3 nucleotide sequence: TGTGCCAGTAGTATAGAAAACACCGGGGAGCTGTTTTTT. Translating it yields CASSIENTGELFF.

CDR3 amino acids: CASSLALAGSLYEQFF. CDR3 sequence (DNA): TGTGCCAGCAGCTTAGCACTAGCGGGATCGCTCTATGAGCAGTTCTTC. The rearrangement links TRBV7-9 to TRBJ2-1, with 10 bases identical to TRBD2. Germline CDR1 reads SEHNR; CDR2 reads FQNEAQ (reference sequence). The CDR3 is made up of 16 amino acids. The J segment lost 8 bases and the V segment lost 0 bases, leaving 7 bases of the junction unmatched.

The count of this clone is one. The V call is TRBV6-5, the J call TRBJ2-5; no clear D gene. The CDR3 is 14 amino acids. Germline CDR1 reads MNHEY; CDR2 reads SVGAGI. V lost 0 bases to trimming and J lost 4 bases, with 9 bases between them. The CDR3 region is CASSYSGSLETQYF. The CDR3 coding sequence is TGTGCCAGCAGTTACTCGGGCTCCCTAGAGACCCAGTACTTC.

The table lists this clone with a count of one. The gene calls are TRBV7-9 and TRBJ1-4; TRBD1 is a possible D gene (5 bases). This CDR3 contains 14 residues. V lost 5 bases to trimming and J lost 8 bases, with 15 bases between them. The V gene's germline CDR1 is SEHNR and CDR2 FQNEAQ (reference sequence). This chain's CDR3 is CASSLSGEREKLFF. The CDR3 coding sequence is TGTGCCAGCAGCCTGTCGGGGGAACGAGAAAAACTGTTTTTT.

V gene TRBV24-1 combines with J gene TRBJ2-2; TRBD1 aligns across 7 bases. This CDR3 contains 14 residues. J gave up 10 bases and V 1 base, and 5 bases lay outside the gene matches. The germline V gene has CDR1 KGHDR and CDR2 SFDVKD. In DNA, the CDR3 is TGTGCCACCAGTGATTTTAAAGGGACAGAGGAGCTGTTTTTT. It translates to CATSDFKGTEELFF.

J is TRBJ1-5 and V is TRBV2; D not certain. The CDR3 runs 17 residues. V lost 3 bases, J lost 0 bases, and 15 bases lay in between. CDR1 and CDR2 from the germline V gene are SNHLY and FYNNEI. The CDR3 DNA follows: TGTGCCAGCAGTGATAGGTGGCAGTTATATAGCAATCAGCCCCAGCATTTT. Translation gives CASSDRWQLYSNQPQHF.

This rearrangement joins TRBV4-2 to TRBJ2-3, with D uncertain. The CDR3 has 16 residues. Trimming stripped 0 bases from V and 0 bases from J, with 10 bases between. The V gene's germline CDR1 is LGHNA and CDR2 YNFKEQ. CDR3 loop: CASSQESLLSTDTQYF. Written as DNA, the CDR3 is TGTGCCAGCAGCCAAGAAAGCCTCCTTAGCACAGATACGCAGTATTTT.

V usage is TRBV19 and J usage is TRBJ2-4, with D maybe TRBD1 (5 bases). V was pared by 6 bases and J by 7 bases, with 10 bases between. Germline V gene sequence: CDR1 LNHDA, CDR2 SQIVND (reference sequence). The CDR3 loop spans 12 amino acids. The CDR3 nucleotides read TGTGCCAGTAGCCCCAGGGTGAACATTCAGTACTTC. This encodes CASSPRVNIQYF.

The chain joins TRBV9 to TRBJ1-3, with D tentatively TRBD1 (6 bases). Germline loops: CDR1 SGDLS, CDR2 YYNGEE. The CDR3 is 15 amino acids. Trimming took off 0 bases at V and 4 bases at J, with 11 bases between the two ends. The CDR3 protein is CASSVAPDRGNTIYF. CDR3 nucleotides: TGTGCCAGCAGCGTAGCCCCGGACAGAGGAAACACCATATATTTT.

This chain connects TRBV24-1 to TRBJ2-1; 12 nucleotides match TRBD2. The germline CDR1 and CDR2 sequences are KGHDR and SFDVKD. This CDR3 has 16 residues. Losses at the gene ends were 4 bases for V and 3 bases for J; bases not matched to a gene: 3. CDR3 nucleotides: TGTGCCACCAGTGACTCGACTAGCGGGGGCTACAATGAGCAGTTCTTC. Amino acids: CATSDSTSGGYNEQFF.

The CDR3 spells CASSADPSNQPQHF. The DNA for the CDR3 is TGTGCCAGCAGCGCCGACCCAAGCAATCAGCCCCAGCATTTT. The chain combines TRBV9 with TRBJ1-5; no firm D call. The CDR3 spans 14 residues. Per the germline V gene, CDR1 is SGDLS and CDR2 is YYNGEE. With 3 bases removed from V and 1 base from J, the gap between germline ends came to 8 bases.